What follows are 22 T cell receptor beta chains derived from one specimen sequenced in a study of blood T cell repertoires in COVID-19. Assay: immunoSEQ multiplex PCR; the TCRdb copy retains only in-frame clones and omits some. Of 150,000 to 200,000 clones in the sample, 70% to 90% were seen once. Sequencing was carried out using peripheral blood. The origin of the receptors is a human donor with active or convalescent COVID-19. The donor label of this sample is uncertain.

The CDR3 spells CASSLAGGSNQPQHF. The CDR3 DNA reads TGTGCCAGCAGCTTAGCGGGGGGCAGCAATCAGCCCCAGCATTTT. The rearrangement joins TRBV11-2 to TRBJ1-5; TRBD1 might be the D (6 bases). The germline V gene encodes CDR1 SGHAT and CDR2 FQNNGV. V lost 1 base and J lost 1, with 8 bases in between. This CDR3 spans 15 amino acids.

CDR3 region: CASSFSRSTPTYEQYF. As DNA, the CDR3 is TGTGCCAGCAGTTTCTCCCGATCAACCCCTACCTACGAGCAGTACTTC. The chain uses TRBV28 and TRBJ2-7, with D uncertain. V shed 3 bases and J shed 2 bases, with 17 bases lying between them. From germline, CDR1 is MDHEN and CDR2 SYDVKM. The CDR3 spans 16 residues. Filled out from reference TRBV28 and TRBJ2-7, the complete variable domain reads DVKVTQSSRYLVKRTGEKVFLECVQDMDHENMFWYRQDPGLGLRLIYFSYDVKMKEKGDIPEGYSVSREKKERFSLILESASTNQTSMYLCASSFSRSTPTYEQYFGPGTRLTVT.

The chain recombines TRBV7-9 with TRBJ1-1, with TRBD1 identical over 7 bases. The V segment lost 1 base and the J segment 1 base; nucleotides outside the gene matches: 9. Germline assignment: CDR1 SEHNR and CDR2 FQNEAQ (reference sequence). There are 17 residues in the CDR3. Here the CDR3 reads CASSLEVGGRSNTEAFF. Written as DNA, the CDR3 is TGTGCCAGCAGCTTAGAAGTAGGGGGCCGTTCGAACACTGAAGCTTTCTTT.

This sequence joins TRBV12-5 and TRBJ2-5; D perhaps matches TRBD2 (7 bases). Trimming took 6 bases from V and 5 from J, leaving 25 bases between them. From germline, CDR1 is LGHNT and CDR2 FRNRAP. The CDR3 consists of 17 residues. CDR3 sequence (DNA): TGTGCTAGTGGCTCCCGGGGGCCTTCTGGGCGGGGGGAGACCCAGTACTTC. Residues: CASGSRGPSGRGETQYF.

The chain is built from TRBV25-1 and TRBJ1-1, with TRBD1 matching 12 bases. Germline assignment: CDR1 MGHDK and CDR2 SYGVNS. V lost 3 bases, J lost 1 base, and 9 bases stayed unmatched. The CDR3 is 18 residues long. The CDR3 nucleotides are TGTGCCAGCAGTGAGGGGGGACAGGGGGCGGTTTGGAACACTGAAGCTTTCTTT. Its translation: CASSEGGQGAVWNTEAFF.

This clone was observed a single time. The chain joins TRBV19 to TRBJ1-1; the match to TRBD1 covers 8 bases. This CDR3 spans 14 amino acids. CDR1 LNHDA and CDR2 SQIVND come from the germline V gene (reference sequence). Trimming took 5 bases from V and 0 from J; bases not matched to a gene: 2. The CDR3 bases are TGTGCCAGTAGTGACAGGGGCTTGAACACTGAAGCTTTCTTT. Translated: CASSDRGLNTEAFF. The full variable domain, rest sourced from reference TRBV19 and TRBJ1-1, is DGGITQSPKYLFRKEGQNVTLSCEQNLNHDAMYWYRQDPGQGLRLIYYSQIVNDFQKGDIAEGYSVSREKKESFPLTVTSAQKNPTAFYLCASSDRGLNTEAFFGQGTRLTVV.

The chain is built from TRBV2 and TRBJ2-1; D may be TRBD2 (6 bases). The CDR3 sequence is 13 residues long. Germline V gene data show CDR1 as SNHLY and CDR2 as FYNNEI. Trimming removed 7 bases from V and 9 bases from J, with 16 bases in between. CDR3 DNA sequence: TGTGCCAGCAAGCTGGCGGGACCTAGTGAGCAGTTCTTC. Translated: CASKLAGPSEQFF. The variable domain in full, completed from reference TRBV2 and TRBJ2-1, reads EPEVTQTPSHQVTQMGQEVILRCVPISNHLYFYWYRQILGQKVEFLVSFYNNEISEKSEIFDDQFSVERPDGSNFTLKIRSTKLEDSAMYFCASKLAGPSEQFFGPGTRLTVL.

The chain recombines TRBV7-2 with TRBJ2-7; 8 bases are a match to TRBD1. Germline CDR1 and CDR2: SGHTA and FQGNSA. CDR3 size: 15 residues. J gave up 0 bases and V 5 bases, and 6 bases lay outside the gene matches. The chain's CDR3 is CASSLTTGGSYEQYF. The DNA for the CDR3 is TGTGCCAGCAGCCTAACCACAGGGGGCTCCTACGAGCAGTACTTC. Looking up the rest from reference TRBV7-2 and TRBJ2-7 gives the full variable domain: GAGVSQSPSNKVTEKGKDVELRCDPISGHTALYWYRQSLGQGLEFLIYFQGNSAPDKSGLPSDRFSAERTGGSVSTLTIQRTQQEDSAVYLCASSLTTGGSYEQYFGPGTRLTVT.

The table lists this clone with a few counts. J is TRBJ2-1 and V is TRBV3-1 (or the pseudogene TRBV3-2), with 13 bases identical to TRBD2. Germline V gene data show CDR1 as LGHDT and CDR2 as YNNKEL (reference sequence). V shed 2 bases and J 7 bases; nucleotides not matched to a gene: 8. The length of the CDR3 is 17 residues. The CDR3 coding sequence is TGTGCCAGCAGCCAACATGCTGGACTAGCGGGGGCGAATGAGCAGTTCTTC. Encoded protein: CASSQHAGLAGANEQFF.

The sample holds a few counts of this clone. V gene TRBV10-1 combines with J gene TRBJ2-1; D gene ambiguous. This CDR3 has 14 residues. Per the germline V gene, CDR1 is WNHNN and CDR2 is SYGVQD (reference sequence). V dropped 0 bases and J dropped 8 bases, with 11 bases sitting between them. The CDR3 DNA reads TGCGCCAGCAGTGAGTCCCACAGCCCTCATGAGCAGTTCTTC. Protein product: CASSESHSPHEQFF.

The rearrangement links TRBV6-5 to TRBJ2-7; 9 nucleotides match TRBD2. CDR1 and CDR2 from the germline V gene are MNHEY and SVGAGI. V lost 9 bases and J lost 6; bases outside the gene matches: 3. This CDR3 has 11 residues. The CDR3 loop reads CASSGGLEQYF. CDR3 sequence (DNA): TGTGCCAGTAGCGGGGGTCTCGAGCAGTACTTC.

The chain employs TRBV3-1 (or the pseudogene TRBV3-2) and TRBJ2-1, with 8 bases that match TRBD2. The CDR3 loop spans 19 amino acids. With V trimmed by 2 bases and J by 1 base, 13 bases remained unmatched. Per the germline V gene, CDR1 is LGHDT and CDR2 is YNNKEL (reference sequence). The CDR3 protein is CASSQFPEAGRASYNEQFF. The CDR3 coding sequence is TGTGCCAGCAGCCAATTCCCCGAGGCCGGGAGGGCATCCTACAATGAGCAGTTCTTC.

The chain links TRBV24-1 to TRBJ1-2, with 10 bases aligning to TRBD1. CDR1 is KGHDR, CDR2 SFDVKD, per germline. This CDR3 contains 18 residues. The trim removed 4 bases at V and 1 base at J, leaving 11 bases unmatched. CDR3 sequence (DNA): TGTGCCACCAGTGACACCCCGGGACAGGGGATTATTAACTATGGCTACACCTTC. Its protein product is CATSDTPGQGIINYGYTF.

Written as DNA, the CDR3 is TGTGCCAGCAGCTTAGACAGGGGGAACACCGGGGAGCTGTTTTTT. Its protein product is CASSLDRGNTGELFF. The chain joins TRBV7-2 to TRBJ2-2, with 7 nucleotides matching TRBD1. J lost 1 base, V lost 1 base, and 0 bases had no gene match. The CDR3 spans 15 residues. The V gene's germline CDR1 is SGHTA and CDR2 FQGNSA.

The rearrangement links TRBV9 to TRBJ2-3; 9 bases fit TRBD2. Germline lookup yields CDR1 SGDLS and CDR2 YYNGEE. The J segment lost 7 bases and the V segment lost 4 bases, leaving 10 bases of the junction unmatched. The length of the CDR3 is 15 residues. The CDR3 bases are TGTGCCAGCAGCCCCCTAGGCGGGGGGGGATATACGCAGTATTTT. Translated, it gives CASSPLGGGGYTQYF.

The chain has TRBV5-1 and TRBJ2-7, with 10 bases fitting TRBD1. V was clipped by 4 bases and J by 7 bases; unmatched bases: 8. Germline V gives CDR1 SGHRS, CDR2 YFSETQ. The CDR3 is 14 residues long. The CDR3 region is CASSRRQGAGEQYF. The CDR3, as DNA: TGCGCCAGCAGCAGGAGACAGGGGGCCGGGGAGCAGTACTTC.

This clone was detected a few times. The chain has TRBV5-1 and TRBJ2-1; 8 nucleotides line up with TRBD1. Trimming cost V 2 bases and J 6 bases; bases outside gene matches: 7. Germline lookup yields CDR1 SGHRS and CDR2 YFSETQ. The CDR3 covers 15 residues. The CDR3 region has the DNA TGCGCCAGCAGCTTTTACGGACAGGGTGGCAATGAGCAGTTCTTC. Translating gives CASSFYGQGGNEQFF.

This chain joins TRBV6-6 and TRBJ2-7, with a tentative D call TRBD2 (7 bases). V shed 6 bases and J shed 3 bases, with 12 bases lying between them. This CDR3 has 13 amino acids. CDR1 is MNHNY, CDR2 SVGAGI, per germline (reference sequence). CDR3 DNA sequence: TGTGCCAGCAGAGGGGGAGGGAGCTACGAGCAGTACTTC. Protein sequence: CASRGGGSYEQYF.

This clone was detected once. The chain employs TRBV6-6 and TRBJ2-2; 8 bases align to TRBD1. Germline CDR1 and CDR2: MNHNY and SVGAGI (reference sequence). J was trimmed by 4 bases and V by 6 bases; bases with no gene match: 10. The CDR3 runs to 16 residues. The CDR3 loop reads CASRESQGAGTGELFF. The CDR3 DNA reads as TGTGCCAGCAGAGAGAGCCAGGGGGCAGGCACCGGGGAGCTGTTTTTT.

CDR3 sequence reads: CAIRGTSGRGTPYNEQFF. The CDR3 region has the DNA TGTGCCATCAGGGGGACTAGCGGGAGGGGAACCCCCTACAATGAGCAGTTCTTC. The V call is TRBV10-3, the J call TRBJ2-1; 16 bases are a match to TRBD2. CDR1 ENHRY and CDR2 SYGVKD come from the germline V gene. This CDR3 comprises 18 residues. The J segment lost 2 bases and the V segment lost 6 bases, leaving 7 bases of the junction unmatched.

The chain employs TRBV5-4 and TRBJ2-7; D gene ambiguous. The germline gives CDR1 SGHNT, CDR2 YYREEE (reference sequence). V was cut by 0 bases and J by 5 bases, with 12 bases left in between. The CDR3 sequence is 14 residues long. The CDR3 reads CASSLAAPGNEQYF. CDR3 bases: TGTGCCAGCAGCTTGGCAGCCCCAGGAAACGAGCAGTACTTC.

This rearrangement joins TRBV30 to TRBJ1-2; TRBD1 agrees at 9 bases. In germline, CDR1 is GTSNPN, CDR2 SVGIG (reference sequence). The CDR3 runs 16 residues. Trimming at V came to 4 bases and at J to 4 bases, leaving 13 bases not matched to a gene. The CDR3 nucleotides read TGTGCCTGGACTCCTCTGTCCGGGACAGGGCGCTATGGCTACACCTTC. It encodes CAWTPLSGTGRYGYTF.